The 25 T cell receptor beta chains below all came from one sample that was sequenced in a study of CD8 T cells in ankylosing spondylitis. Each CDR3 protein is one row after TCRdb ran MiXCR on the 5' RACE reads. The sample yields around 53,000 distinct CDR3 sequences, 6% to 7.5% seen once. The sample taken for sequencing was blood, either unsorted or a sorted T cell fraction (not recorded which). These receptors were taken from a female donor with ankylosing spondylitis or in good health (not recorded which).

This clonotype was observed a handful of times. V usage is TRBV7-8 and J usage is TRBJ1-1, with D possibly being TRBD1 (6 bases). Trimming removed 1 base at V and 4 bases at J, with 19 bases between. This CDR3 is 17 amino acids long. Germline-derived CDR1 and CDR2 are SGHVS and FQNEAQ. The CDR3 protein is CASSLEVPAGVSTEAFF. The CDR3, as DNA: TGTGCCAGCAGCTTAGAGGTCCCGGCAGGGGTGAGCACTGAAGCTTTCTTT.

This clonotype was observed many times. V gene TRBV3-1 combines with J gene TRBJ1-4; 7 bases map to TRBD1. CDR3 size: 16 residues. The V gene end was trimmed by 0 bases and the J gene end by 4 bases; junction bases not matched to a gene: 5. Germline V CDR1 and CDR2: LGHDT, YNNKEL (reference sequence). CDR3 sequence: CASSQDTGTDNEKLFF. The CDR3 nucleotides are TGTGCCAGCAGCCAAGATACCGGGACAGATAATGAAAAACTGTTTTTT.

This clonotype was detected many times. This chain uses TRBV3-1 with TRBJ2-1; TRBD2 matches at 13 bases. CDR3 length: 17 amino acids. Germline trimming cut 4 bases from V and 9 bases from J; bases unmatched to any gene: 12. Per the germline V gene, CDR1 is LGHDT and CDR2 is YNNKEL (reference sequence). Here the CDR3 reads CASSPGLAGARLTEQFF. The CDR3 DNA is TGTGCCAGCAGCCCTGGACTAGCGGGGGCCCGACTGACTGAGCAGTTCTTC.

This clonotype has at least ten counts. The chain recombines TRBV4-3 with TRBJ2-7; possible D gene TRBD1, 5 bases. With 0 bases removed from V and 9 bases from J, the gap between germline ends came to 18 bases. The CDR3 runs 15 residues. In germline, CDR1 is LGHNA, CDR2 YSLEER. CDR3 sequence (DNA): TGCGCCAGCAGCCAAGATTCTGGACATGGAATTGTGCAGTACTTC. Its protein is CASSQDSGHGIVQYF.

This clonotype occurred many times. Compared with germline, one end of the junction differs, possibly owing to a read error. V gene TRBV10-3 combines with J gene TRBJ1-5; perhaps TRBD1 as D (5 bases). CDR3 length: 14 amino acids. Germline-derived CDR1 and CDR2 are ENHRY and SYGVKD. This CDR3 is CAISELRDPQSQHF. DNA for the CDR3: TGTGCCATCAGTGAGTTGCGGGACCCTCAGTCCCAGCATTTT.

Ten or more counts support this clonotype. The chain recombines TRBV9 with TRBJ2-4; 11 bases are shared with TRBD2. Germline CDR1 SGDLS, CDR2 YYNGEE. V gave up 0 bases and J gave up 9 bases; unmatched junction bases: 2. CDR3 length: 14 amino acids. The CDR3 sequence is CASSVETSGGIQYF. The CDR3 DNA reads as TGTGCCAGCAGCGTAGAAACTAGCGGGGGCATTCAGTACTTC.

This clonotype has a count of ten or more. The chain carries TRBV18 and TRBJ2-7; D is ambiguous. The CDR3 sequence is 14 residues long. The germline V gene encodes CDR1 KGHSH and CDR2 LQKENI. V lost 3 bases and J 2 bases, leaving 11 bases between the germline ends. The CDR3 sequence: CASSPRTATYEQYF. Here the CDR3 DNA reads TGTGCCAGCTCACCTCGGACGGCAACCTACGAGCAGTACTTC.

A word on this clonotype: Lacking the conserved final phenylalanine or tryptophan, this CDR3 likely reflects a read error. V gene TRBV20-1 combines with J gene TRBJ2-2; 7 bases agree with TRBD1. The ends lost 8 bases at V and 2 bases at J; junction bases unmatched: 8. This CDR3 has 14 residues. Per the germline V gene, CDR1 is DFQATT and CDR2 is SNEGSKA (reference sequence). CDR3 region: CSTRGQINTGELFL. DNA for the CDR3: TGCAGTACTCGGGGACAGATCAACACCGGGGAGCTGTTTCTT.

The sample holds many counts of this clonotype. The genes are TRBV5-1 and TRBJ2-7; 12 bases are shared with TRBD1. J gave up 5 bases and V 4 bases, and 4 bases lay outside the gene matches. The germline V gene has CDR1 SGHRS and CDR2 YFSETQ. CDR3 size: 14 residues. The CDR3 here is CASSPGTGGNEQYF. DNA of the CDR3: TGCGCCAGCAGCCCCGGGACAGGGGGCAACGAGCAGTACTTC.

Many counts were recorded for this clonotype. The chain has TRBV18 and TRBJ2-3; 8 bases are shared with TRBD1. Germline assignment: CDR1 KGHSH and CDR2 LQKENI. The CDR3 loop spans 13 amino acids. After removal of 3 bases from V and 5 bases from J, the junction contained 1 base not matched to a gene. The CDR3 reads CASSPGQGDTQYF. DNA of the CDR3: TGTGCCAGCTCACCCGGACAGGGAGATACGCAGTATTTT.

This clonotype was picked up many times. The CDR3, as DNA: TGCAGTGCTAGCCCCCCTGGGTTGAAGCAGTACGTC. Its protein is CSASPPGLKQYV. The chain combines TRBV20-1 with TRBJ2-7, with D hard to call. The CDR3 runs 12 residues. The germline V gene encodes CDR1 DFQATT and CDR2 SNEGSKA (reference sequence). The V end lost 3 bases, the J end lost 8 bases, and 14 bases lay between the germline ends.

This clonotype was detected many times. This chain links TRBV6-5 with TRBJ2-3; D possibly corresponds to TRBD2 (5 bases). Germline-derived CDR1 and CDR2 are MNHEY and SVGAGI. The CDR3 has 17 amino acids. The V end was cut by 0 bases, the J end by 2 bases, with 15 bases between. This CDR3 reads CASSYSPGNGPTDTQYF. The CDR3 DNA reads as TGTGCCAGCAGTTACTCTCCGGGGAATGGGCCCACAGATACGCAGTATTTT.

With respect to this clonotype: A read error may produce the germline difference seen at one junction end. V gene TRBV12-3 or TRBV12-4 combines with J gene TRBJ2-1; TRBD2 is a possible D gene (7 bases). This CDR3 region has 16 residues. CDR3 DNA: TGTGGCAGCAGTTCGGGGCTAGGGGGGGGCCGCAATGAGCAGTTCTTC. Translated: CGSSSGLGGGRNEQFF.

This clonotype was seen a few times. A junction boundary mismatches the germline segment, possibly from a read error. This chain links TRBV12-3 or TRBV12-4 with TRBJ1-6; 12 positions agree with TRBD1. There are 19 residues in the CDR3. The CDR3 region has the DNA TGTACCAGCAGCCCTACCCGGGACAGGGGGCTAGGGCATAATTCACCCCTCCACTTT. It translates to CTSSPTRDRGLGHNSPLHF.

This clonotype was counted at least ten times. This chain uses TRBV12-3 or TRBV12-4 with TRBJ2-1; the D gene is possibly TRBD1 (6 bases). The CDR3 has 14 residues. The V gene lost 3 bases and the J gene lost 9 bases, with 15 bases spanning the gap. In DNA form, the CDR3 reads TGTGCCAGCAGTTTGCCAGGGGTACTAGGTGAGCAGTTCTTC. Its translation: CASSLPGVLGEQFF.

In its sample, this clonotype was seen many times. Here the CDR3 DNA reads TGCGCCAGCAGCTTGACCGGATTGATTGACGGGTACGAGCAGTACGTC. Protein sequence: CASSLTGLIDGYEQYV. The chain joins TRBV5-1 to TRBJ2-7; no definite D call. CDR3 length: 16 amino acids. Germline assignment: CDR1 SGHRS and CDR2 YFSETQ. Deletions cut 1 base from V and 4 bases from J, with 18 bases between.

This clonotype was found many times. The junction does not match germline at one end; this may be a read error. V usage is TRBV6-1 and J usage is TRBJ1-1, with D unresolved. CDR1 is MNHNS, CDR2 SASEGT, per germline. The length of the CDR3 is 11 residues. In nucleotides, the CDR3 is TGTGCCAGCAGTGGATCCAGGTCAAGGGCCTTT. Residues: CASSGSRSRAF.

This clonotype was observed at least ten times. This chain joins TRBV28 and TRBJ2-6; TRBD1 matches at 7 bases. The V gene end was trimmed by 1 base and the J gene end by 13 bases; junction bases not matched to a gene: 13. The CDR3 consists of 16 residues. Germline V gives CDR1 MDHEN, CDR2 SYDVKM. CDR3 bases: TGTGCCAGCAGTTTATTACAAGGAACAGGGGTAGAGGTCCTGACTTTC. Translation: CASSLLQGTGVEVLTF.

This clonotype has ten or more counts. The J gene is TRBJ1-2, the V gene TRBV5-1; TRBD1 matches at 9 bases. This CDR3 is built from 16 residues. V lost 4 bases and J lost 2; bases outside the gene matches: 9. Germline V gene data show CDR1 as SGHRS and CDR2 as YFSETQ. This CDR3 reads CASSPFTGGANYGYTF. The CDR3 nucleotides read TGCGCCAGCAGCCCCTTTACAGGGGGCGCCAACTATGGCTACACCTTC.

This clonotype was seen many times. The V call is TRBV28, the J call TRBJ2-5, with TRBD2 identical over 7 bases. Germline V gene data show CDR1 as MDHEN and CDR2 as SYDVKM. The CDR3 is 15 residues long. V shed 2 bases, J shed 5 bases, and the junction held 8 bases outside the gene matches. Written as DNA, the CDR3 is TGTGCCAGCAGTTTAATTGGCGGGGGTAAGGAGACCCAGTACTTC. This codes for CASSLIGGGKETQYF.

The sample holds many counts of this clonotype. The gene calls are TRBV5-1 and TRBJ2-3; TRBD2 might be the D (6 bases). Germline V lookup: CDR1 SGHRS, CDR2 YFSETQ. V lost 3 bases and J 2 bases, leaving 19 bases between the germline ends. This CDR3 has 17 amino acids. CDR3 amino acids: CASSWDPLATSTDTQYF. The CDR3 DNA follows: TGCGCCAGCAGCTGGGACCCCCTAGCGACCTCCACAGATACGCAGTATTTT. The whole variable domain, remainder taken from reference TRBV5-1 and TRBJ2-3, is KAGVTQTPRYLIKTRGQQVTLSCSPISGHRSVSWYQQTPGQGLQFLFEYFSETQRNKGNFPGRFSGRQFSNSRSEMNVSTLELGDSALYLCASSWDPLATSTDTQYFGPGTRLTVL.

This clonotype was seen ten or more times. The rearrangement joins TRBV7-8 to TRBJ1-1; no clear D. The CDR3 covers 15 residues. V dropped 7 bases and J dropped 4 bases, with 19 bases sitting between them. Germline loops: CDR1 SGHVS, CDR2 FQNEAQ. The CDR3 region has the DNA TGTGCCAGCAACCCACTCCCAGACGGGAGCACTGAAGCTTTCTTT. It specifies CASNPLPDGSTEAFF. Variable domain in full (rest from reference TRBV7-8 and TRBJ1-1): GAGVSQSPRYKVAKRGQDVALRCDPISGHVSLFWYQQALGQGPEFLTYFQNEAQLDKSGLPSDRFFAERPEGSVSTLKIQRTQQEDSAVYLCASNPLPDGSTEAFFGQGTRLTVV.

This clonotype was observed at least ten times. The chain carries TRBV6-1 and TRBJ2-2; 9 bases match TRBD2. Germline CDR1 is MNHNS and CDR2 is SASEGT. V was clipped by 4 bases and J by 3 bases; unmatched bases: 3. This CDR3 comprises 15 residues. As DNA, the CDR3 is TGTGCCAGCAGTGCGACTAGCGGACACACCGGGGAGCTGTTTTTT. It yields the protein CASSATSGHTGELFF.

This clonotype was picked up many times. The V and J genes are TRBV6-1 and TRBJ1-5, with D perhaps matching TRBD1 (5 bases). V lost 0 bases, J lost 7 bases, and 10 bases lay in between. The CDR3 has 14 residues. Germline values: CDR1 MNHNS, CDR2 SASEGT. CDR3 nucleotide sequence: TGTGCCAGCAGTGAAGCGGGGGGAAGGCAGCCCCAGCATTTT. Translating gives CASSEAGGRQPQHF.

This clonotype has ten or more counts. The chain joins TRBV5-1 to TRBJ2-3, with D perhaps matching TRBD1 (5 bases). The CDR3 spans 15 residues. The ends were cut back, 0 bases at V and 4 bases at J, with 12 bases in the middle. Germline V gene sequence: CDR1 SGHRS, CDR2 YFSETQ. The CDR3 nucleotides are TGCGCCAGCAGCTTGGCCTCAGGGAACGCAGATACGCAGTATTTT. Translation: CASSLASGNADTQYF. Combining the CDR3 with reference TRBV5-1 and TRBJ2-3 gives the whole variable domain KAGVTQTPRYLIKTRGQQVTLSCSPISGHRSVSWYQQTPGQGLQFLFEYFSETQRNKGNFPGRFSGRQFSNSRSEMNVSTLELGDSALYLCASSLASGNADTQYFGPGTRLTVL.